This is a list of T cell receptor beta chains from one sample in a study of T cell changes during pregnancy in multiple sclerosis. Using immunoSEQ multiplex PCR, the repertoire was profiled, and TCRdb retains in-frame clones only, with some absent. Of roughly 50,000 clones listed, about 92% were seen once; the top ten hold roughly 0.25%. Material: CD4+ T cells from peripheral blood mononuclear cells, obtained in the third trimester of pregnancy. These receptors all come from a female donor with multiple sclerosis, enrolled in a pregnancy study. CDR3s include the opening cysteine and the closing phenylalanine or tryptophan. The D gene is left open where the match is weak. Only part of the rows carry a size: once, few, many, or a class if the clone is expanded.

d_call | j_call | clone_size | v_call | cdr3_aa | cdr3_nt
NA | TRBJ1-1 | NA | TRBV2 | CASSGGGNTEAFF | TGTGCCAGCAGTGGGGGGGGGAACACTGAAGCTTTCTTT
TRBD2 | TRBJ2-7 | once | TRBV7-4 | CASSWDWTSGGYEQYF | TGTGCCAGCAGCTGGGATTGGACTAGCGGGGGGTACGAGCAGTACTTC
NA | TRBJ1-5 | once | TRBV25-1 | CASSGSLGREPQHF | TGTGCCAGCAGTGGTTCCCTGGGGAGGGAGCCCCAGCATTTT
TRBD1 | TRBJ2-7 | NA | TRBV5-6 | CASSFTSGTAFAYEQYF | TGTGCCAGCAGCTTTACGTCCGGGACAGCCTTCGCCTACGAGCAGTACTTC
TRBD1 | TRBJ2-2 | once | TRBV6-1 | CASSGQGASGELFF | TGTGCCAGCAGTGGACAGGGGGCTTCCGGGGAGCTGTTTTTT
TRBD1 | TRBJ2-7 | NA | TRBV25-1 | CASRNRDRGGEQYF | TGTGCCAGCAGAAACCGGGACAGGGGTGGCGAGCAGTACTTC
NA | TRBJ1-1 | NA | TRBV27 | CASSLRAVLNTEAFF | TGTGCCAGCAGTTTGAGGGCGGTATTGAACACTGAAGCTTTCTTT
NA | TRBJ2-7 | NA | TRBV29-1 | CSVRRGSGEQYF | TGCAGCGTCCGCAGGGGATCAGGGGAGCAGTACTTC
TRBD2 | TRBJ2-7 | NA | TRBV27 | CASSMSGGAPYEQYF | TGTGCCAGCAGTATGAGCGGGGGGGCCCCCTACGAGCAGTACTTC
TRBD1 | TRBJ1-2 | few | TRBV27 | CASRTRTGDYGYTF | TGTGCCAGCAGAACCCGGACAGGGGACTATGGCTACACCTTC
NA | TRBJ2-5 | NA | TRBV7-3 | CASSLKRGETQYF | TGTGCCAGCAGCTTAAAACGGGGGGAGACCCAGTACTTC
TRBD1 | TRBJ2-5 | NA | TRBV25-1 | CASSARTGGGETQYF | TGTGCCAGCAGTGCCAGGACAGGGGGCGGTGAGACCCAGTACTTC
TRBD1 | TRBJ2-7 | once | TRBV4-2 | CASSQDQGRGQPYEQYF | TGTGCCAGCAGCCAAGATCAGGGCAGGGGGCAACCCTACGAGCAGTACTTC
TRBD2 | TRBJ2-2 | NA | TRBV15 | CATSREAGENTGELFF | TGTGCCACCAGCAGAGAGGCGGGGGAGAACACCGGGGAGCTGTTTTTT
TRBD2 | TRBJ2-2 | once | TRBV5-4 | CASSAGLVQTTGELFF | TGTGCCAGCAGCGCCGGACTAGTTCAAACCACCGGGGAGCTGTTTTTT
NA | TRBJ2-2 | NA | TRBV5-4 | CASSLEAYSGELFF | TGTGCCAGCAGCTTGGAAGCGTATAGCGGGGAGCTGTTTTTT
NA | TRBJ1-2 | NA | TRBV19 | CASSGKRTGYGYTF | TGTGCCAGTAGTGGCAAGAGGACGGGGTATGGCTACACCTTC
NA | TRBJ1-1 | NA | TRBV6-5 | CASSTSGVRTEAFF | TGTGCCAGCAGTACCTCCGGAGTACGCACTGAAGCTTTCTTT
TRBD1 | TRBJ1-4 | NA | TRBV5-6 | CASSLFGTGMGEKLFF | TGTGCCAGCAGCTTGTTCGGGACAGGGATGGGTGAAAAACTGTTTTTT
TRBD1 | TRBJ2-1 | NA | TRBV5-1 | CASMATGRYNEQFF | TGCGCCAGCATGGCGACAGGGCGATACAATGAGCAGTTCTTC
NA | TRBJ2-1 | NA | TRBV5-1 | CASSLTGTNSYNEQFF | TGCGCCAGCAGCTTGACCGGGACAAACTCCTACAATGAGCAGTTCTTC
TRBD1 | TRBJ2-2 | NA | TRBV13 | CASSPRDRGFTGELFF | TGTGCCAGCAGCCCGCGTGACAGGGGATTCACCGGGGAGCTGTTTTTT
TRBD1 | TRBJ2-7 | once | TRBV27 | CASKRTGSYEQYF | TGTGCCAGCAAGCGGACAGGATCCTACGAGCAGTACTTC
TRBD1 | TRBJ2-5 | NA | TRBV19 | CASSLGQQETQYF | TGTGCCAGTAGTTTGGGACAGCAAGAGACCCAGTACTTC
TRBD2 | TRBJ2-7 | NA | TRBV7-9 | CASSTGTSFLEQYF | TGTGCCAGCAGCACGGGGACTAGCTTTCTCGAGCAGTACTTC
TRBD1 | TRBJ2-3 | NA | TRBV9 | CASSAKPGTGRADTQYF | TGTGCCAGCAGCGCCAAACCCGGGACAGGAAGGGCAGATACGCAGTATTTT
TRBD2 | TRBJ2-3 | NA | TRBV5-1 | CASSLREADTQYF | TGCGCCAGCAGCTTGCGGGAGGCAGATACGCAGTATTTT